This T cell receptor beta chain was obtained from a study of blood T cell repertoires in COVID-19. Overall study: From the United States, Italy and Spain came samples of acute and convalescent COVID-19.

The method was immunoSEQ multiplex PCR; TCRdb's version includes in-frame clones alone and lacks a portion of them. The sample contains about 300,000 clones, around 85% of which appear only once. This sequence was found in a human donor with COVID-19, enrolled during active disease. The donor label of this sample is uncertain. The sequenced material came from peripheral blood.

The CDR3 sequence is CASSQDLRGPANNEQFF. The DNA for the CDR3 is TGTGCCAGCAGCCAAGATCTTCGAGGGCCCGCAAACAATGAGCAGTTCTTC. V usage is TRBV4-2 and J usage is TRBJ2-1, with D perhaps matching TRBD2 (5 bases). Trimming stripped 0 bases from V and 5 bases from J, with 17 bases between. Looked up from germline, CDR1 is LGHNA and CDR2 is YNFKEQ. This CDR3 region has 17 residues.